Shown below are 27 T cell receptor beta chains from a single sample sequenced in a study of blood T cell repertoires in COVID-19. Here immunoSEQ multiplex PCR was the method, and the copy in TCRdb shows in-frame clones only, minus some. The table lists approximately 100,000 clones, around 89% of them singletons, with approximately 19% in the top ten. The sample consisted of peripheral blood. These receptors originate from a human donor with acute or convalescent COVID-19. The donor label of this sample is uncertain.

This chain uses TRBV9 with TRBJ1-3; 8 nucleotides match TRBD1. The CDR3 runs 18 residues. The V gene's germline CDR1 is SGDLS and CDR2 YYNGEE. The junction had 15 bases not matched to a gene; V was cut back by 4 bases and J by 3 bases. CDR3 amino acids: CASSIGQGLKPDGNTIYF. For the CDR3, the DNA is TGTGCCAGCAGCATAGGACAGGGCCTGAAACCAGATGGAAACACCATATATTTT.

The chain employs TRBV11-3 and TRBJ2-3; tentative D call: TRBD2 (5 bases). Trimming left V 1 base short and J 7 bases short, with 12 bases between. From germline, CDR1 is SGHNT and CDR2 YENEEA. The CDR3 contains 14 residues. CDR3 amino acids: CASSLGGERNTQYF. The CDR3 nucleotides are TGTGCCAGCAGCTTAGGGGGTGAGCGGAATACGCAGTATTTT. The full variable domain, its missing parts supplied by reference TRBV11-3 and TRBJ2-3, is EAGVVQSPRYKIIEKKQPVAFWCNPISGHNTLYWYLQNLGQGPELLIRYENEEAVDDSQLPKDRFSAERLKGVDSTLKIQPAELGDSAVYLCASSLGGERNTQYFGPGTRLTVL.

This chain links TRBV29-1 with TRBJ1-5, with 10 bases that match TRBD1. Germline lookup yields CDR1 SQVTM and CDR2 ANQGSEA. CDR3 length equals 13 residues. The V segment lost 6 bases and the J segment 5 bases; nucleotides outside the gene matches: 4. CDR3 sequence (DNA): TGCAGCGTGGGACAGGGGATTGATCAGCCCCAGCATTTT. Protein: CSVGQGIDQPQHF.

The rearrangement uses TRBV5-1 and TRBJ2-1; TRBD2 agrees at 12 bases. Germline-derived CDR1 and CDR2 are SGHRS and YFSETQ. V gave up 5 bases and J gave up 10 bases; unmatched junction bases: 10. CDR3 length: 15 amino acids. The CDR3 DNA is TGCGCCAGCAGTACTAGCGGGAGGTCCAATTCGGAGCAGTTCTTC. Translation gives CASSTSGRSNSEQFF.

In its sample, this clone was seen a few times. V usage is TRBV7-9 and J usage is TRBJ1-2, with D maybe TRBD1 (5 bases). Trimming left V 2 bases short and J 1 base short, with 14 bases between. The germline CDR1 and CDR2 sequences are SEHNR and FQNEAQ (reference sequence). This CDR3 spans 16 amino acids. The CDR3 reads CASSLRDGQFNYGYTF. CDR3 nucleotide sequence: TGTGCCAGCAGCTTACGCGATGGACAATTTAACTATGGCTACACCTTC.

This clone was seen only a few times. The V call is TRBV28, the J call TRBJ1-2; 8 bases are shared with TRBD1. Germline assignment: CDR1 MDHEN and CDR2 SYDVKM. This CDR3 spans 14 amino acids. V dropped 7 bases and J dropped 4; count of bases not matched to a gene: 8. This CDR3 reads CASTPGGAGYGYTF. The CDR3 DNA sequence: TGTGCCAGCACTCCAGGGGGCGCGGGCTATGGCTACACCTTC.

V is TRBV7-2 and J is TRBJ2-1; TRBD1 matches at 7 bases. This CDR3 contains 15 residues. Germline values: CDR1 SGHTA, CDR2 FQGNSA. After removal of 4 bases from V and 4 bases from J, the junction contained 7 bases not matched to a gene. The CDR3 DNA sequence: TGTGCCAGCAGCTATCGACAGGGAAGTTACAATGAGCAGTTCTTC. Its translation: CASSYRQGSYNEQFF.

The chain is built from TRBV2 and TRBJ1-2; no clear D gene. Germline loops: CDR1 SNHLY, CDR2 FYNNEI. This CDR3 is built from 12 residues. Trimming took off 6 bases at V and 3 bases at J, with 8 bases between the two ends. The CDR3 DNA is TGTGCCAGCAGCTTCACAGACTATGGCTACACCTTC. Residues: CASSFTDYGYTF.

The genes are TRBV7-3 and TRBJ1-1; 7 bases agree with TRBD1. The ends lost 5 bases at V and 4 bases at J; junction bases unmatched: 4. CDR3 length equals 13 residues. Germline CDR1 is SGHTA and CDR2 is FQGTGA. The CDR3 reads CASSRGPGTEAFF. The CDR3 bases are TGTGCCAGCAGCAGGGGGCCAGGCACTGAAGCTTTCTTT.

The chain uses TRBV15 and TRBJ2-7; TRBD2 agrees at 7 bases. Germline V lookup: CDR1 LNHNV, CDR2 YYDKDF (reference sequence). J gave up 3 bases and V 3 bases, and 5 bases lay outside the gene matches. This CDR3 region has 14 residues. The CDR3 loop reads CATSSPSGLYEQYF. The CDR3, as DNA: TGTGCCACCAGCAGCCCTAGCGGTCTCTACGAGCAGTACTTC.

V gene TRBV7-3 combines with J gene TRBJ1-1, with TRBD1 matching 7 bases. Trimming removed 5 bases from V and 1 base from J; junction bases left unmatched: 7. The CDR3 runs to 15 residues. Germline V gene data show CDR1 as SGHTA and CDR2 as FQGTGA. The CDR3 reads CASSPQGQRNTEAFF. CDR3 coding DNA: TGTGCCAGCAGCCCCCAGGGACAGAGGAACACTGAAGCTTTCTTT.

The chain couples TRBV6-2 or TRBV6-3 to TRBJ2-6; 7 bases fit TRBD1. The CDR3 extends over 18 amino acids. After removal of 3 bases from V and 1 base from J, the junction contained 9 bases not matched to a gene. CDR1 is MNHEY and CDR2 is SVGEGT in the germline V gene. CDR3 in amino acids: CASSYPTGRWSGANVLTF. The CDR3 DNA reads as TGTGCCAGCAGTTATCCGACAGGGCGGTGGTCTGGGGCCAACGTCCTGACTTTC.

The rearrangement links TRBV4-2 to TRBJ2-1, with D tentatively TRBD2 (6 bases). V was cut by 0 bases and J by 7 bases, with 16 bases left in between. The CDR3 totals 16 residues. Germline-derived CDR1 and CDR2 are LGHNA and YNFKEQ. The CDR3: CASSQDSSGVGNEQFF. CDR3 sequence (DNA): TGTGCCAGCAGCCAAGATAGTTCGGGGGTGGGGAATGAGCAGTTCTTC.

The chain couples TRBV11-1 to TRBJ2-5, with 9 bases aligning to TRBD1. Germline CDR1 is SGHAT and CDR2 is FQDESV (reference sequence). The V segment lost 1 base and the J segment 4 bases; nucleotides outside the gene matches: 1. The CDR3 is made up of 14 amino acids. The CDR3 DNA reads as TGTGCCAGCAGCTTAGACAGGGGGCGAGAGACCCAGTACTTC. Protein product: CASSLDRGRETQYF.

The chain combines TRBV5-1 with TRBJ2-5, with D maybe TRBD2 (7 bases). This CDR3 is built from 15 residues. V lost 4 bases and J lost 4, with 17 bases in between. Germline values: CDR1 SGHRS, CDR2 YFSETQ. The CDR3 sequence is CASSRGIGGRETQYF. CDR3 sequence (DNA): TGCGCCAGCAGCCGGGGGATCGGGGGGCGAGAGACCCAGTACTTC. Full variable domain (remainder filled in from reference TRBV5-1 and TRBJ2-5): KAGVTQTPRYLIKTRGQQVTLSCSPISGHRSVSWYQQTPGQGLQFLFEYFSETQRNKGNFPGRFSGRQFSNSRSEMNVSTLELGDSALYLCASSRGIGGRETQYFGPGTRLLVL.

The rearrangement joins TRBV7-6 to TRBJ1-1; no reliable D call. The CDR3 consists of 11 residues. Trimming took 5 bases from V and 4 from J, leaving 5 bases between them. The V gene's germline CDR1 is SGHVS and CDR2 FNYEAQ. As DNA, the CDR3 is TGTGCCAGCAGCCTCGGCACTGAAGCTTTCTTT. Its protein is CASSLGTEAFF.

The DNA for the CDR3 is TGTGCCAGCAGCCGACTAGGGATTACCTACGAGCAGTACTTC. This sequence encodes CASSRLGITYEQYF. The V gene is TRBV7-9, the J gene TRBJ2-7; TRBD2 is a possible D gene (6 bases). The CDR3 is 14 residues long. With 5 bases removed from V and 2 bases from J, the gap between germline ends came to 13 bases. Per the germline V gene, CDR1 is SEHNR and CDR2 is FQNEAQ (reference sequence). Based on the CDR3 plus reference TRBV7-9 and TRBJ2-7, the full variable domain is DTGVSQNPRHKITKRGQNVTFRCDPISEHNRLYWYRQTLGQGPEFLTYFQNEAQLEKSRLLSDRFSAERPKGSFSTLEIQRTEQGDSAMYLCASSRLGITYEQYFGPGTRLTVT.

The chain recombines TRBV2 with TRBJ2-7; D not resolved. The germline V gene has CDR1 SNHLY and CDR2 FYNNEI. The V gene lost 4 bases and the J gene lost 2 bases, with 9 bases spanning the gap. The CDR3 loop spans 13 amino acids. The DNA for the CDR3 is TGTGCCAGCAGTGGTCAGATAACCTACGAGCAGTACTTC. This encodes CASSGQITYEQYF.

This chain links TRBV15 with TRBJ1-2, with D maybe TRBD1 (5 bases). The germline V gene encodes CDR1 LNHNV and CDR2 YYDKDF (reference sequence). The CDR3 has 14 residues. The V end lost 3 bases, the J end lost 4 bases, and 12 bases lay between the germline ends. CDR3 region: CATSSSGDGYGYTF. The CDR3 DNA is TGTGCCACCAGCAGTTCGGGGGATGGCTATGGCTACACCTTC.

This clone was counted once. This chain joins TRBV7-2 and TRBJ2-3; possible D gene TRBD2, 6 bases. The CDR3 spans 15 residues. The germline gives CDR1 SGHTA, CDR2 FQGNSA. V lost 1 base, J lost 6 bases, and 14 bases lay in between. In DNA, the CDR3 is TGTGCCAGCAGCTTAGGTATTAGCGGTGGGGATACGCAGTATTTT. Translating it yields CASSLGISGGDTQYF. The whole variable domain, filled in from reference TRBV7-2 and TRBJ2-3, reads GAGVSQSPSNKVTEKGKDVELRCDPISGHTALYWYRQSLGQGLEFLIYFQGNSAPDKSGLPSDRFSAERTGGSVSTLTIQRTQQEDSAVYLCASSLGISGGDTQYFGPGTRLTVL.

This rearrangement joins TRBV6-5 to TRBJ1-5; 10 nucleotides line up with TRBD1. Per germline, CDR1 MNHEY and CDR2 SVGAGI. This CDR3 region has 15 residues. The V gene end was trimmed by 4 bases and the J gene end by 3 bases; junction bases not matched to a gene: 3. The DNA of the CDR3 is TGTGCCAGCAGTTCGACAGGGGGCGTCAATCAGCCCCAGCATTTT. The encoded protein is CASSSTGGVNQPQHF.

This sequence joins TRBV6-2 or TRBV6-3 and TRBJ1-5; 10 bases match TRBD1. CDR1 is MNHEY, CDR2 SVGEGT, per germline. The CDR3 length is 16 residues. Trimming removed 5 bases from V and 6 bases from J; junction bases left unmatched: 10. In DNA form, the CDR3 reads TGTGCCAGCAGTCACCGACAGGGGGCTAGGGGTCAGCCCCAGCATTTT. This translates into CASSHRQGARGQPQHF.

The chain carries TRBV5-1 and TRBJ2-5; 7 bases are shared with TRBD2. Unmatched junction bases numbered 4, after V lost 0 bases and J lost 5 bases. The CDR3 is 14 residues long. In germline, CDR1 is SGHRS, CDR2 YFSETQ. As DNA, the CDR3 is TGCGCCAGCAGCTTGGGGACTAGTTGGGAGACCCAGTACTTC. As protein: CASSLGTSWETQYF.

The V and J genes are TRBV7-8 and TRBJ1-1, with TRBD1 matching 8 bases. J was trimmed by 1 base and V by 5 bases; bases with no gene match: 3. CDR3 length equals 14 residues. The germline CDR1 and CDR2 sequences are SGHVS and FQNEAQ. CDR3 sequence reads: CASSPRGRNTEAFF. The CDR3 region has the DNA TGTGCCAGCAGCCCCAGGGGGCGGAACACTGAAGCTTTCTTT.

This chain connects TRBV28 to TRBJ1-1; no clear D gene. The V and J ends lost 5 bases and 5 bases respectively, with 15 bases between them. CDR1 is MDHEN, CDR2 SYDVKM, per germline. The length of the CDR3 is 14 residues. CDR3 coding DNA: TGTGCCAGCAGTCTGGCGGCAAGAGGTACTGAAGCTTTCTTT. This encodes CASSLAARGTEAFF.

V gene TRBV5-4 combines with J gene TRBJ2-3; 7 nucleotides agree with TRBD2. The ends lost 4 bases at V and 2 bases at J; junction bases unmatched: 4. This CDR3 is built from 14 residues. Germline-derived CDR1 and CDR2 are SGHNT and YYREEE (reference sequence). The CDR3 sequence: CASSPGGFTDTQYF. DNA for the CDR3: TGTGCCAGCAGCCCCGGGGGGTTCACAGATACGCAGTATTTT.

The chain carries TRBV2 and TRBJ1-5, with D unclear. V lost 2 bases and J 4 bases, leaving 12 bases between the germline ends. Germline CDR1 SNHLY, CDR2 FYNNEI. This CDR3 contains 15 residues. The CDR3: CASSETSRENQPQHF. CDR3 DNA sequence: TGTGCCAGCAGTGAAACCTCTCGGGAGAATCAGCCCCAGCATTTT.